The source of this TCR beta chain is a study of cytomegalovirus exposure and HLA in healthy donors. Study-wide context: Earlier results showed 90 million to 120 million unique TCR beta sequences derived from roughly 190 million T cells.

CDR1 SEHNR and CDR2 FQNEAQ come from the germline V gene (reference sequence). The CDR3 length is 15 residues. A multiplex PCR was run with 60 Vbeta primers and 13 Jbeta primers. In the authors' methods: Counted up in a later analysis, unique TCR beta chains came to about 80 million, with around 10 million shared. Sequencing was performed with immunoSEQ multiplex PCR; in TCRdb, only in-frame clones are kept and a portion is missing. That table is the source of V, J and clone size, and D and trimming were worked out from the DNA. The data contain 75,000 to 95,000 clones, around 69% of them singletons. Overall study findings and caveats: According to the study, about 180 TCR beta chains were cytomegalovirus-associated. A link between a missense DCLRE1C variant and TCR beta V- and J-gene trimming emerged from a later analysis.

In the case of this clone: What it binds is not known. An end of the junction differs from the germline gene, which may be a read error.

The source of this sequence is a man aged 30 to 39 in good health and CMV-seronegative. Sequenced: PBMCs. V usage is TRBV7-9 and J usage is TRBJ1-2, with 12 bases that match TRBD1. CDR3: CSSSPSGQGAWGYTF. The CDR3 nucleotides are TGTTCCAGCAGCCCATCGGGACAGGGGGCTTGGGGCTACACCTTC.